Here is one TCR beta chain with its context. What it binds is not known. Assay execution took place at the deep level. 200 to 250 ng DNA, about 28,000 T cell genomes, went into each sorted-subset replicate PCR. Profiling relied on immunoSEQ multiplex PCR, and the TCRdb table lists in-frame clones only, not all of them. The sample carries more than 2,000,000 clones, 90% to 95% recorded once. The source of the sample is a study of shared clonotypes between healthy human individuals. As for the study in general: Used for every donor were three CD4 naive, three CD4 memory, two CD8 naive and one CD8 memory plate. Regarding the study as a whole: The naive CD4 repertoires of several donors were compared, and 5% to 6.5% of clonotypes were shared.

The sequenced sample was naive CD4+ T cells sorted from blood. Subset here: CD45RA+ positively selected. The receptor was derived from a young man in good health.

CDR3 protein: CASSYQRRLYNEQFF. The CDR3 bases are TGTGCCAGCAGTTACCAGCGGCGTCTCTACAATGAGCAGTTCTTC. The rearrangement uses TRBV6-5 and TRBJ2-1, with D possibly TRBD2 on 5 matching bases. V shed 2 bases and J shed 3 bases, with 11 bases lying between them. The CDR3 consists of 15 residues. Germline assignment: CDR1 MNHEY and CDR2 SVGAGI.